These T cell receptor beta chains were read from a single sample in a study of blood T cell repertoires in COVID-19. The data were produced by immunoSEQ multiplex PCR, yet TCRdb's version contains in-frame clones alone and is incomplete. This sample has 300,000 to 450,000 clones, with approximately 86% found just once. The sample was peripheral blood. The receptors here all came from a human donor in a cohort sampled during active COVID-19. CDR3s include the opening cysteine and the closing phenylalanine or tryptophan. The order of the fields is V gene, J gene, D gene, CDR3 length, clone size, CDR3 protein, CDR3 DNA. The D gene is left open where the match is weak. Only some rows state a clone size, as once, few, many or a class for expanded clones.

TRBV19	TRBJ1-2	.	13	.	CASSIVARYGYTF	TGTGCCAGTAGTATAGTGGCAAGATATGGCTACACCTTC
TRBV19	TRBJ2-2	TRBD1	17	.	CASSTPPGRGNSGELFF	TGTGCCAGTAGTACACCCCCCGGCAGGGGGAACTCCGGGGAGCTGTTTTTT
TRBV7-2	TRBJ2-7	TRBD2	15	.	CASSRTSGDSYEQYF	TGTGCCAGCAGCCGGACTAGCGGAGACTCCTACGAGCAGTACTTC
TRBV11-2	TRBJ2-3	.	14	.	CASSPTTSTDTQYF	TGTGCCAGCAGCCCGACTACTAGCACAGATACGCAGTATTTT
TRBV6-9	TRBJ1-2	TRBD1	17	.	CASSLTGQGGSEDGYTF	TGTGCCAGCAGCTTGACGGGACAGGGGGGTTCTGAGGATGGCTACACCTTC
TRBV6-6	TRBJ1-5	TRBD1	17	once	CASSPRDRGDSNQPQHF	TGTGCCAGCAGTCCAAGGGACAGGGGAGACAGCAATCAGCCCCAGCATTTT
TRBV28	TRBJ1-5	.	12	.	CASSYALQPQHF	TGTGCCAGCTCCTACGCTCTTCAGCCCCAGCATTTT
TRBV6-1	TRBJ1-6	.	13	.	CASSESFSLPLHF	TGTGCCAGCAGTGAATCTTTCTCTTTACCCCTCCACTTT
TRBV5-1	TRBJ2-3	.	14	.	CASSLDRNTDTQYF	TGCGCCAGCAGCTTGGACAGAAACACAGATACGCAGTATTTT
TRBV19	TRBJ2-3	TRBD2	17	.	CASSHSQRGAVTDTQYF	TGTGCCAGTAGTCACAGTCAGCGGGGGGCCGTAACAGATACGCAGTATTTT
TRBV28	TRBJ1-5	.	17	.	CASSFIRDTTHPQPQHF	TGTGCCAGCAGTTTCATCCGGGATACGACCCATCCACAGCCCCAGCATTTT
TRBV28	TRBJ1-5	TRBD1	15	once	CASTGGTAENQPQHF	TGTGCCAGCACCGGAGGGACAGCTGAAAATCAGCCCCAGCATTTT
TRBV7-2	TRBJ2-4	.	11	.	CATFWRDIQYF	TGTGCCACCTTCTGGAGGGACATTCAGTACTTC
TRBV5-1	TRBJ2-5	.	13	.	CASSSLAGETQYF	TGCGCCAGCAGCTCCCTAGCCGGGGAGACCCAGTACTTC
TRBV11-2	TRBJ1-6	TRBD1	17	once	CASSAPNPTGVTRPLHF	TGTGCCAGCAGCGCACCAAACCCGACAGGGGTCACCCGACCCCTCCACTTT
TRBV7-2	TRBJ2-1	.	15	.	CASSPGGQGGDEQFF	TGTGCCAGCAGCCCAGGGGGTCAGGGGGGCGATGAGCAGTTCTTC
TRBV13	TRBJ2-3	TRBD2	16	.	CASSTLTSGGTDTQYF	TGTGCCAGCAGCACGCTGACTAGCGGGGGTACGGATACGCAGTATTTT
TRBV5-1	TRBJ2-7	.	15	once	CASSLDTGVTYEQYF	TGCGCCAGCAGCTTGGATACGGGAGTAACCTACGAGCAGTACTTC
TRBV28	TRBJ1-2	.	16	few	CASSFLLATTSDGYTF	TGTGCCAGCAGTTTTTTGCTCGCAACCACTTCCGATGGCTACACCTTC
TRBV5-1	TRBJ2-1	TRBD2	14	.	CASSANSGTGQQFF	TGCGCCAGCAGCGCGAATAGCGGGACTGGGCAGCAGTTCTTC
TRBV6-6	TRBJ1-6	TRBD1	17	few	CASSRQGAQFKDSPLHF	TGTGCCAGCAGTCGACAGGGGGCGCAGTTTAAGGATTCACCCCTCCACTTT
TRBV18	TRBJ1-1	TRBD1	17	few	CASSPLSVGQGNTEAFF	TGTGCCAGCTCTCCTTTGTCTGTGGGACAGGGGAACACTGAAGCTTTCTTT
TRBV3-1/TRBV3-2	TRBJ2-5	TRBD2	14	.	CASKQRGGIGTQYF	TGTGCCAGCAAACAGCGGGGGGGCATTGGGACCCAGTACTTC
TRBV25-1	TRBJ1-2	.	12	.	CASSGPQVGYTF	TGTGCCAGCAGTGGGCCTCAGGTGGGCTACACCTTC
TRBV6-2/TRBV6-3	TRBJ2-5	.	12	.	CASNPPGETQYF	TGTGCCAGCAACCCCCCGGGGGAGACCCAGTACTTC
TRBV2	TRBJ2-1	TRBD2	14	.	CASRRTSGSNEQFF	TGTGCCAGCCGGCGGACTAGCGGGAGCAATGAGCAGTTCTTC
TRBV4-1	TRBJ2-2	.	15	.	CASSQHRVNTGELFF	TGCGCCAGCAGCCAACACAGGGTCAACACCGGGGAGCTGTTTTTT
TRBV11-2	TRBJ1-3	.	13	.	CASSAGTGNTIYF	TGTGCCAGCAGCGCAGGAACTGGAAACACCATATATTTT
TRBV4-1	TRBJ1-5	.	15	.	CASSQEGGSRQPQHF	TGCGCCAGCAGCCAAGAGGGGGGGAGCCGCCAGCCCCAGCATTTT
TRBV19	TRBJ1-5	.	14	.	CAGSRVPGNQPQHF	TGTGCCGGGTCCCGGGTCCCGGGCAATCAGCCCCAGCATTTT
TRBV3-1/TRBV3-2	TRBJ2-1	TRBD2	15	once	CASSRGLAGWNEQFF	TGTGCCAGCAGCAGGGGACTAGCGGGGTGGAATGAGCAGTTCTTC
TRBV18	TRBJ2-2	TRBD1	14	.	CASTTGGHTGELFF	TGTGCCAGCACCACAGGGGGCCACACCGGGGAGCTGTTTTTT
TRBV3-1/TRBV3-2	TRBJ1-4	TRBD1	15	.	CASSRGGTGGEKLFF	TGTGCCAGCAGCCGGGGGGGGACAGGTGGCGAAAAACTGTTTTTT
TRBV2	TRBJ2-1	.	15	.	CASTLDRTALNEQFF	TGTGCCAGCACCTTAGACAGGACTGCCCTAAATGAGCAGTTCTTC
TRBV6-1	TRBJ1-6	.	18	once	CASSESHIPGVGDSPLHF	TGTGCCAGCAGTGAATCCCATATCCCAGGGGTTGGCGATTCACCCCTCCACTTT
TRBV27	TRBJ2-3	.	17	.	CASSLFNTGSLTDTQYF	TGTGCCAGCAGTTTATTTAACACAGGGTCCCTTACAGATACGCAGTATTTT
TRBV7-3	TRBJ1-6	TRBD1	15	few	CASSQTGEGPSPLHF	TGTGCCAGCAGCCAGACAGGGGAAGGCCCTTCACCCCTCCACTTT
TRBV2	TRBJ2-7	.	11	.	CASGGHYEQYF	TGTGCCAGCGGTGGACACTACGAGCAGTACTTC
TRBV24-1	TRBJ2-3	TRBD2	19	.	CATSDWGREGYGGTDTQYF	TGTGCCACCAGTGATTGGGGCAGGGAGGGTTATGGGGGCACAGATACGCAGTATTTT
TRBV9	TRBJ1-1	TRBD1	18	.	CASSPLRASPGGSAEAFF	TGTGCCAGCAGCCCCCTCCGGGCTTCCCCAGGGGGGAGCGCTGAAGCTTTCTTT
TRBV3-1/TRBV3-2	TRBJ2-4	TRBD2	15	.	CASRASGSDKNIQYF	TGTGCCAGCAGGGCTAGCGGGAGCGACAAAAACATTCAGTACTTC
TRBV3-1/TRBV3-2	TRBJ2-1	TRBD2	17	few	CASSQRVTSGTYNEQFF	TGTGCCAGCAGCCAACGAGTGACTAGCGGGACCTACAATGAGCAGTTCTTC
TRBV7-8	TRBJ1-3	.	17	.	CASSPWGARSSGNTIYF	TGTGCCAGCAGCCCCTGGGGCGCCAGAAGCTCTGGAAACACCATATATTTT
TRBV10-3	TRBJ2-1	.	14	.	CASRSESSYNEQFF	TGTGCCAGCAGGTCAGAAAGCTCCTACAATGAGCAGTTCTTC
TRBV7-2	TRBJ2-3	TRBD2	14	.	CASSPGLAADTQYF	TGTGCCAGCAGCCCTGGACTAGCGGCAGATACGCAGTATTTT
TRBV2	TRBJ2-2	TRBD2	19	.	CASSEGRTSGARHTGELFF	TGTGCCAGCAGTGAAGGCAGGACTAGCGGGGCCCGACACACCGGGGAGCTGTTTTTT
TRBV3-1/TRBV3-2	TRBJ1-6	.	14	.	CASCKGGDWSPLHF	TGTGCCAGCTGCAAAGGGGGGGATTGGTCACCCCTCCACTTT
TRBV5-5	TRBJ2-7	TRBD1	12	.	CASSAAPGQGHF	TGTGCCAGCAGCGCAGCGCCGGGACAGGGCCACTTC
TRBV4-1	TRBJ2-2	TRBD1	18	.	CASSQDEGAFLEAGELFF	TGCGCCAGCAGCCAAGATGAGGGGGCCTTCCTGGAAGCCGGGGAGCTGTTTTTT
TRBV6-6	TRBJ2-1	.	12	.	CASSSIDRDRFF	TGTGCCAGCAGTTCCATAGACCGGGATCGTTTCTTC
TRBV30	TRBJ1-4	.	13	few	CAWKGTRNEKLFF	TGTGCCTGGAAGGGGACAAGAAATGAAAAACTGTTTTTT
TRBV5-1	TRBJ1-6	.	16	.	CASSFRVTMSSSPLHF	TGCGCCAGCAGCTTCCGGGTGACCATGTCCAGCTCACCCCTCCACTTT
TRBV7-8	TRBJ2-3	TRBD2	14	.	CASSLGGLADTQYF	TGTGCCAGCAGCTTAGGAGGACTAGCGGATACGCAGTATTTT
TRBV30	TRBJ1-1	TRBD1	16	.	CAWRVRQTGANTEAFF	TGTGCCTGGAGGGTAAGACAGACAGGGGCCAACACTGAAGCTTTCTTT
TRBV5-4	TRBJ1-6	.	14	.	CASSLGQQNSPLHF	TGTGCCAGCAGCTTGGGACAGCAAAATTCACCCCTCCACTTT
TRBV5-1	TRBJ1-2	.	14	.	CASSPDTLNYGYTF	TGCGCCAGCAGCCCGGACACACTTAACTATGGCTACACCTTC
TRBV4-1	TRBJ1-5	.	15	few	CASSQADINSQPQHF	TGCGCCAGCAGCCAGGCGGACATCAATAGTCAGCCCCAGCATTTT
TRBV15	TRBJ2-1	TRBD2	16	.	CATSRGLAGEGNEQFF	TGTGCCACCAGCAGGGGACTAGCGGGAGAAGGCAATGAGCAGTTCTTC
TRBV6-1	TRBJ2-3	TRBD1	17	.	CASSEPRTGLKVDTQYF	TGTGCCAGCAGTGAGCCGAGGACAGGGCTAAAGGTAGATACGCAGTATTTT